Listed below are T cell receptor beta chains from one sample, sequenced in a study of T cell responses to AZD1222 COVID-19 vaccine. The method was immunoSEQ multiplex PCR; TCRdb's version includes in-frame clones alone and lacks a portion of them. The data show 98,000 or so clones, with over 75% seen just once and 15% to 20% held by the top ten. The sample was peripheral blood, taken on day 0 of AZD1222 vaccination. The receptors derive from an adult in good health. Each CDR3 is given with its conserved first and last residue. The D gene is left open where the match is weak. A clone size is listed for some rows: how often the clone was seen (once, few, many), or a class if it is expanded.

V gene: TRBV12-3/TRBV12-4
D gene: NA
clone size: NA
J gene: TRBJ1-3
CDR3 protein: CASRNQGNTIYF
CDR3 DNA: TGTGCCAGCAGGAATCAGGGAAACACCATATATTTT

V gene: TRBV12-3/TRBV12-4
D gene: NA
clone size: NA
J gene: TRBJ1-1
CDR3 protein: CASTGTSYGEAFF
CDR3 DNA: TGTGCCAGTACCGGGACATCCTATGGTGAAGCTTTCTTT

V gene: TRBV18
D gene: NA
clone size: NA
J gene: TRBJ1-2
CDR3 protein: CASSPPDNYGYTF
CDR3 DNA: TGTGCCAGCTCACCACCGGATAACTATGGCTACACCTTC

V gene: TRBV5-8
D gene: NA
clone size: NA
J gene: TRBJ1-5
CDR3 protein: CASSLWGNQPQHF
CDR3 DNA: TGTGCCAGCAGCTTGTGGGGCAATCAGCCCCAGCATTTT

V gene: TRBV15
D gene: NA
clone size: NA
J gene: TRBJ1-2
CDR3 protein: CATSRDRGAGGYTF
CDR3 DNA: TGTGCCACCAGCAGAGATCGGGGGGCAGGGGGCTACACCTTC

V gene: TRBV11-3
D gene: TRBD2
clone size: NA
J gene: TRBJ2-7
CDR3 protein: CASSLDWAGGYEQYF
CDR3 DNA: TGTGCCAGCAGCTTAGATTGGGCGGGGGGTTACGAGCAGTACTTC

V gene: TRBV2
D gene: NA
clone size: NA
J gene: TRBJ1-5
CDR3 protein: CASSERSRVDNQPQHF
CDR3 DNA: TGTGCCAGCAGTGAAAGGTCCAGGGTTGACAATCAGCCCCAGCATTTT

V gene: TRBV5-1
D gene: TRBD1
clone size: NA
J gene: TRBJ2-2
CDR3 protein: CASSPRAGGLTGELFF
CDR3 DNA: TGCGCCAGCAGCCCGCGGGCAGGGGGCCTCACCGGGGAGCTGTTTTTT

V gene: TRBV9
D gene: TRBD2
clone size: NA
J gene: TRBJ2-3
CDR3 protein: CASSVYDRTSGGADTQYF
CDR3 DNA: TGTGCCAGCAGCGTATACGATCGGACTAGTGGGGGGGCAGATACGCAGTATTTT

V gene: TRBV5-4
D gene: NA
clone size: NA
J gene: TRBJ1-6
CDR3 protein: CASSLTNSRDTSPLHF
CDR3 DNA: TGTGCCAGCAGCTTGACAAACTCCAGGGATACTTCACCCCTCCACTTT

V gene: TRBV11-2
D gene: NA
clone size: NA
J gene: TRBJ2-5
CDR3 protein: CASSLVGSLYQETQYF
CDR3 DNA: TGTGCCAGCAGCTTAGTGGGCAGCCTGTACCAAGAGACCCAGTACTTC

V gene: TRBV19
D gene: NA
clone size: NA
J gene: TRBJ1-6
CDR3 protein: CASSMIAGRFNSPLHF
CDR3 DNA: TGTGCCAGTAGTATGATAGCGGGGCGGTTTAATTCACCCCTCCACTTT

V gene: TRBV4-2
D gene: NA
clone size: NA
J gene: TRBJ1-2
CDR3 protein: CASSPGFNYGYTF
CDR3 DNA: TGTGCCAGCAGCCCGGGATTTAACTATGGCTACACCTTC

V gene: TRBV19
D gene: TRBD1
clone size: NA
J gene: TRBJ1-2
CDR3 protein: CASSSPRGFNYGYTF
CDR3 DNA: TGTGCCAGTAGTTCGCCCAGGGGGTTTAACTATGGCTACACCTTC

V gene: TRBV11-2
D gene: NA
clone size: NA
J gene: TRBJ1-2
CDR3 protein: CASSLANYRVHYGYTF
CDR3 DNA: TGTGCCAGCAGCCTAGCTAACTACAGGGTGCACTATGGCTACACCTTC

V gene: TRBV7-8
D gene: NA
clone size: few
J gene: TRBJ2-7
CDR3 protein: CASSFPGEQYF
CDR3 DNA: TGTGCCAGCAGCTTCCCGGGCGAGCAGTACTTC

V gene: TRBV9
D gene: TRBD1
clone size: NA
J gene: TRBJ2-3
CDR3 protein: CASSATGTGEADTQYF
CDR3 DNA: TGTGCCAGCAGCGCTACCGGGACAGGGGAGGCAGATACGCAGTATTTT

V gene: TRBV24-1
D gene: TRBD1
clone size: NA
J gene: TRBJ2-3
CDR3 protein: CATSLGGVDTQYF
CDR3 DNA: TGTGCCACCTCGTTAGGGGGCGTGGATACGCAGTATTTT

V gene: TRBV7-3
D gene: NA
clone size: NA
J gene: TRBJ2-1
CDR3 protein: CASSPGPNNEQFF
CDR3 DNA: TGTGCCAGCAGCCCGGGGCCCAACAATGAGCAGTTCTTC

V gene: TRBV10-3
D gene: TRBD1
clone size: few
J gene: TRBJ1-3
CDR3 protein: CAISEGDRAPIYF
CDR3 DNA: TGTGCCATCAGTGAGGGAGACAGGGCCCCCATATATTTT

V gene: TRBV15
D gene: NA
clone size: once
J gene: TRBJ1-2
CDR3 protein: CATSRDVGALADRYGYTF
CDR3 DNA: TGTGCCACCAGCAGAGATGTGGGTGCTCTAGCGGACCGTTATGGCTACACCTTC

V gene: TRBV5-5
D gene: NA
clone size: NA
J gene: TRBJ2-7
CDR3 protein: CASSSASGPYEQYF
CDR3 DNA: TGTGCCAGCAGCTCCGCCTCGGGTCCCTACGAGCAGTACTTC

V gene: TRBV9
D gene: NA
clone size: NA
J gene: TRBJ2-3
CDR3 protein: CASSVERGPPTDTQYF
CDR3 DNA: TGTGCCAGCAGCGTAGAAAGAGGGCCCCCCACAGATACGCAGTATTTT

V gene: TRBV9
D gene: NA
clone size: NA
J gene: TRBJ1-2
CDR3 protein: CASSPREPTPRGYTF
CDR3 DNA: TGTGCCAGCAGCCCAAGGGAACCCACTCCCCGTGGCTACACCTTC

V gene: TRBV27
D gene: NA
clone size: few
J gene: TRBJ2-3
CDR3 protein: CASSSNRVLGNTQYF
CDR3 DNA: TGTGCCAGCAGTTCAAACAGGGTGTTAGGGAATACGCAGTATTTT

V gene: TRBV7-3
D gene: TRBD1
clone size: NA
J gene: TRBJ1-4
CDR3 protein: CASSLTSGQGLSEKLFF
CDR3 DNA: TGTGCCAGCAGCTTAACGTCGGGACAGGGGCTTTCGGAAAAACTGTTTTTT

V gene: TRBV12-3/TRBV12-4
D gene: NA
clone size: NA
J gene: TRBJ1-5
CDR3 protein: CASSFMDQPQHF
CDR3 DNA: TGTGCCAGCAGTTTTATGGACCAGCCCCAGCATTTT

V gene: TRBV27
D gene: NA
clone size: NA
J gene: TRBJ2-3
CDR3 protein: CASSLFCRGSTDTQYF
CDR3 DNA: TGTGCCAGCAGTTTATTTTGCCGGGGAAGCACAGATACGCAGTATTTT

V gene: TRBV6-1
D gene: TRBD1
clone size: NA
J gene: TRBJ1-1
CDR3 protein: CASSEETGVFTEAFF
CDR3 DNA: TGTGCCAGCAGTGAAGAGACAGGGGTGTTCACTGAAGCTTTCTTT

V gene: TRBV4-1
D gene: TRBD1
clone size: NA
J gene: TRBJ1-2
CDR3 protein: CASSQTTGNKGGYTF
CDR3 DNA: TGCGCCAGCAGCCAAACGACAGGGAATAAGGGTGGCTACACCTTC

V gene: TRBV30
D gene: TRBD1
clone size: NA
J gene: TRBJ1-2
CDR3 protein: CAWSRQGAGGYTF
CDR3 DNA: TGTGCCTGGAGTCGACAGGGGGCGGGTGGCTACACCTTC

V gene: TRBV4-1
D gene: TRBD2
clone size: NA
J gene: TRBJ2-1
CDR3 protein: CASSHPSGGGSYNEQFF
CDR3 DNA: TGCGCCAGCAGCCACCCCAGCGGGGGGGGCTCCTACAATGAGCAGTTCTTC

V gene: TRBV13
D gene: TRBD1
clone size: NA
J gene: TRBJ1-2
CDR3 protein: CASSARTGDHGYTF
CDR3 DNA: TGTGCCAGCAGCGCTCGGACAGGGGATCATGGCTACACCTTC

V gene: TRBV6-5
D gene: NA
clone size: NA
J gene: TRBJ1-1
CDR3 protein: CASRRDRTAEAFF
CDR3 DNA: TGTGCCAGCAGACGCGACAGGACAGCTGAAGCTTTCTTT

V gene: TRBV30
D gene: TRBD2
clone size: NA
J gene: TRBJ2-3
CDR3 protein: CAWREQLAGGHTQYF
CDR3 DNA: TGTGCCTGGAGGGAACAACTAGCGGGGGGCCATACGCAGTATTTT

V gene: TRBV2
D gene: NA
clone size: NA
J gene: TRBJ2-7
CDR3 protein: CASSDLRDYEQYF
CDR3 DNA: TGTGCCAGCAGTGATTTGAGGGATTACGAGCAGTACTTC

V gene: TRBV12-5
D gene: NA
clone size: NA
J gene: TRBJ1-5
CDR3 protein: CASGLGVQPQHF
CDR3 DNA: TGTGCTAGTGGTTTGGGGGTTCAGCCCCAGCATTTT

V gene: TRBV3-1/TRBV3-2
D gene: NA
clone size: NA
J gene: TRBJ1-2
CDR3 protein: CASTATLGNYGYTF
CDR3 DNA: TGTGCCAGCACCGCAACGCTCGGGAACTATGGCTACACCTTC

V gene: TRBV12-3/TRBV12-4
D gene: TRBD1
clone size: NA
J gene: TRBJ1-2
CDR3 protein: CASRRQGVDGYTF
CDR3 DNA: TGTGCCAGCAGGAGACAGGGAGTGGATGGCTACACCTTC

V gene: TRBV7-8
D gene: TRBD1
clone size: NA
J gene: TRBJ1-2
CDR3 protein: CASSFRNRGPNYGYTF
CDR3 DNA: TGTGCCAGCAGCTTTAGAAACAGGGGTCCCAACTATGGCTACACCTTC

V gene: TRBV29-1
D gene: NA
clone size: NA
J gene: TRBJ1-1
CDR3 protein: CSVEDQGLAEAFF
CDR3 DNA: TGCAGCGTTGAAGATCAGGGGTTGGCTGAAGCTTTCTTT

V gene: TRBV13
D gene: TRBD2
clone size: NA
J gene: TRBJ2-1
CDR3 protein: CASSFDVLVGGSGNEQFF
CDR3 DNA: TGTGCCAGCAGCTTCGACGTTCTAGTGGGGGGGAGTGGCAATGAGCAGTTCTTC